These T cell receptor beta chains were read from a single sample in a study of a mutant IDH1 vaccine in newly diagnosed glioma. Assay: immunoSEQ multiplex PCR; the TCRdb copy retains only in-frame clones and omits some. In the table there are tens of thousands of clones, roughly 80% of which are singletons. No antigen has been identified for these receptors. Source: PBMCs, taken from a glioma patient whose treatment included an IDH1 peptide vaccine. These receptors came from a man younger than 35 with glioma. Both conserved end residues are part of each CDR3. A D gene is named only where the DNA matches it firmly. The size of a clone is reported for some rows only, either as once, few or many, or as a class for expanded clones.

TRBV4-3,TRBJ2-3,.,.,CASSQDLSQSSSTDTQYF,TGCGCCAGCAGCCAAGATTTGAGCCAGAGCTCTAGCACAGATACGCAGTATTTT
TRBV4-2,TRBJ1-6,.,.,CASSQEAGPSPLHF,TGTGCCAGCAGCCAAGAGGCGGGGCCGTCACCCCTCCACTTT
TRBV2,TRBJ1-1,.,.,CASSELRYTEAFF,TGTGCCAGCAGTGAATTGCGTTACACTGAAGCTTTCTTT
TRBV5-1,TRBJ2-2,.,.,CASSFGGARGTGELFF,TGCGCCAGCAGCTTTGGTGGGGCGAGAGGCACCGGGGAGCTGTTTTTT
TRBV15,TRBJ2-3,.,.,CATSRARASTDTQYF,TGTGCCACCAGCAGAGCGCGGGCTAGCACAGATACGCAGTATTTT
TRBV6-5,TRBJ2-1,once,.,CASSYFSAGEQFF,TGTGCCAGCAGTTACTTTTCCGCCGGGGAGCAGTTCTTC
TRBV6-5,TRBJ1-2,.,TRBD1,CASSPLDRRGYTF,TGTGCCAGCAGCCCCCTGGACAGGAGAGGCTACACCTTC
TRBV27,TRBJ2-7,.,TRBD2,CASSYSGSLYEQYF,TGTGCCAGCAGCTACAGCGGGAGCCTGTACGAGCAGTACTTC
TRBV10-3,TRBJ2-7,.,TRBD1,CAIGGQGDYEQYF,TGTGCCATCGGGGGACAGGGAGATTACGAGCAGTACTTC
TRBV7-2,TRBJ1-2,.,.,CASSLAGGQGYGYTF,TGTGCCAGCAGCTTAGCTGGGGGGCAGGGCTATGGCTACACCTTC
TRBV4-3,TRBJ2-1,.,.,CASSPDLSPGNEQFF,TGCGCCAGCAGCCCTGATCTATCCCCCGGCAATGAGCAGTTCTTC
TRBV14,TRBJ1-1,.,.,CASSQLGAPEAFF,TGTGCCAGCAGCCAATTAGGGGCACCTGAAGCTTTCTTT
TRBV20-1,TRBJ1-2,.,.,CSARDKGLRAF,TGCAGTGCTAGAGATAAAGGCCTTAGGGCCTTC
TRBV27,TRBJ1-1,.,.,CASSLGSLRANTEAFF,TGTGCCAGCAGTTTGGGAAGTTTGCGGGCGAACACTGAAGCTTTCTTT
TRBV7-3,TRBJ2-1,.,TRBD2,CASSSGLAGGEQFF,TGTGCCAGCAGCTCCGGACTAGCGGGGGGAGAGCAGTTCTTC
TRBV15,TRBJ2-3,.,TRBD1,CATSRIDRVGPDTQYF,TGTGCCACCAGCAGGATAGACAGGGTTGGCCCAGATACGCAGTATTTT
TRBV29-1,TRBJ2-5,.,.,CSVAPSGQETQYF,TGCAGCGTTGCACCTTCGGGGCAAGAGACCCAGTACTTC
TRBV19,TRBJ1-5,.,.,CASSTVVSNQPQHF,TGTGCCAGTAGTACGGTAGTTAGCAATCAGCCCCAGCATTTT
TRBV30,TRBJ1-1,few,.,CAWRLNTEAFF,TGTGCCTGGAGGCTGAACACTGAAGCTTTCTTT
TRBV9,TRBJ2-7,.,.,CASSAGRYSEQYF,TGTGCCAGCAGCGCCGGGCGGTACTCCGAGCAGTACTTC
TRBV19,TRBJ2-4,.,TRBD2,CASSMSGREGNIQYF,TGTGCCAGTAGTATGAGCGGGAGAGAGGGAAACATTCAGTACTTC
TRBV2,TRBJ1-1,.,.,CASNWLGGTPNTEAFF,TGTGCCAGTAACTGGTTGGGGGGCACTCCGAACACTGAAGCTTTCTTT
TRBV6-5,TRBJ1-1,.,.,CASSYGSDTEAFF,TGTGCCAGCAGTTACGGAAGTGACACTGAAGCTTTCTTT
TRBV19,TRBJ1-1,.,.,CASRRGDGGAFF,TGTGCCAGTAGAAGGGGTGACGGCGGAGCTTTCTTT
TRBV4-3,TRBJ2-2,.,TRBD2,CASSQDLRLAGGSTGELFF,TGCGCCAGCAGCCAAGATCTGAGGCTAGCGGGAGGATCCACCGGGGAGCTGTTTTTT
TRBV4-3,TRBJ2-7,.,TRBD2,CASSQGRLALSYEQYF,TGCGCCAGCAGCCAAGGGCGACTAGCGCTCTCCTACGAGCAGTACTTC
TRBV18,TRBJ1-2,.,TRBD1,CASSSGQGVVGYTF,TGTGCCAGCTCAAGCGGACAGGGTGTCGTCGGCTACACCTTC
TRBV4-3,TRBJ2-3,.,.,CASSQGAFGSTDTQYF,TGCGCCAGCAGCCAGGGAGCCTTTGGGAGCACAGATACGCAGTATTTT
TRBV30,TRBJ1-4,few,.,CAWSGFRIPGEKLFF,TGTGCCTGGAGCGGTTTCCGAATCCCCGGTGAAAAACTGTTTTTT
TRBV9,TRBJ2-6,.,TRBD1,CASSVGDRGSSLSGANVLTF,TGTGCCAGCAGCGTAGGAGACAGGGGTTCGTCTCTCTCTGGGGCCAACGTCCTGACTTTC
TRBV7-8,TRBJ1-2,.,.,CASSLNGGAGYGYTF,TGTGCCAGCAGCTTAAACGGGGGGGCTGGCTATGGCTACACCTTC
TRBV27,TRBJ2-1,.,TRBD1,CASSSGQVFYNEQFF,TGTGCCAGCAGTTCCGGACAGGTCTTTTACAATGAGCAGTTCTTC
TRBV5-1,TRBJ1-3,.,.,CASSLDGDGNTIYF,TGCGCCAGCAGCTTGGACGGGGATGGAAACACCATATATTTT
TRBV10-3,TRBJ1-1,.,.,CAISGTGMNTEAFF,TGTGCCATCAGTGGCACGGGAATGAACACTGAAGCTTTCTTT
TRBV18,TRBJ1-2,.,.,CASSPPVGGYTF,TGTGCCAGCTCACCGCCAGTCGGTGGCTACACCTTC
TRBV7-8,TRBJ1-3,.,.,CASSPSGRGASGNTIYF,TGTGCCAGCAGCCCCTCCGGTCGGGGGGCCTCTGGAAACACCATATATTTT
TRBV7-8,TRBJ2-1,.,TRBD2,CASSLSAGLSYNEQFF,TGTGCCAGCAGCTTATCAGCGGGACTATCCTACAATGAGCAGTTCTTC
TRBV7-8,TRBJ2-6,once,.,CASSLGAPLSRANVLTF,TGTGCCAGCAGCTTAGGGGCCCCTCTCTCTAGGGCCAACGTCCTGACTTTC
TRBV7-7,TRBJ2-2,.,.,CASSPQEAGELFF,TGTGCTAGCAGCCCGCAGGAGGCCGGGGAGCTGTTTTTT
TRBV7-9,TRBJ2-7,.,TRBD1,CASSNDRGNYEQYF,TGTGCCAGCAGCAACGACAGGGGCAATTACGAGCAGTACTTC
TRBV11-2,TRBJ2-2,few,.,CASSFVTGELFF,TGTGCCAGCAGCTTCGTCACCGGGGAGCTGTTTTTT
TRBV2,TRBJ1-5,.,.,CASSASGGWLGNQPQHF,TGTGCCAGCAGTGCTTCTGGGGGCTGGTTGGGCAATCAGCCCCAGCATTTT
TRBV27,TRBJ1-2,once,.,CATSQGGGYTF,TGTGCCACCTCGCAGGGAGGTGGCTACACCTTC
TRBV9,TRBJ2-5,.,.,CASSVEGRETQYF,TGTGCCAGCAGCGTAGAGGGGAGGGAGACCCAGTACTTC
TRBV5-1,TRBJ2-1,.,.,CASSPNNEQFF,TGCGCCAGCAGCCCGAACAATGAGCAGTTCTTC
TRBV6-5,TRBJ2-3,.,TRBD2,CASSYSGGPTDTQYF,TGTGCCAGCAGTTACAGCGGGGGGCCCACAGATACGCAGTATTTT
TRBV18,TRBJ2-1,.,.,CASSLLASGANEQFF,TGTGCCAGCTCACTACTCGCGAGTGGAGCCAATGAGCAGTTCTTC
TRBV10-3,TRBJ2-5,few,.,CAISQVHQETQYF,TGTGCCATCAGCCAGGTACACCAAGAGACCCAGTACTTC
TRBV7-2,TRBJ1-4,.,TRBD1,CASSLGQGTNEKLFF,TGTGCCAGCAGCTTAGGACAGGGAACTAATGAAAAACTGTTTTTT
TRBV7-9,TRBJ1-2,.,.,CASSFELDAWYGYTF,TGTGCCAGCAGCTTTGAGTTAGACGCATGGTATGGCTACACCTTC
TRBV7-9,TRBJ1-1,.,.,CASSLAPASGEAFF,TGTGCCAGCAGCTTAGCCCCGGCTAGTGGTGAAGCTTTCTTT
TRBV4-1,TRBJ2-1,.,.,CASSQEGREYNEQFF,TGCGCCAGCAGCCAAGAAGGAAGGGAATACAATGAGCAGTTCTTC
TRBV6-1,TRBJ1-2,.,.,CASNPVAFGYTF,TGTGCTTCGAACCCGGTTGCTTTTGGCTACACCTTC
TRBV7-9,TRBJ2-1,few,.,CASSFLDVGLLNEQFF,TGTGCCAGCTCCTTCCTCGATGTGGGGTTACTCAATGAGCAGTTCTTC